This T cell receptor (gamma chain) was found in a study of Vδ1+ human thymocytes. Study-level points and caveats: Highly polyclonal TRG and TRD repertoires with Gaussian CDR3 length distributions appeared in thymus. Unlike peripheral blood Vdelta1+ controls, thymic delta-chain sequences included roughly 18% Vdelta2 and few Vdelta3. Bulk data may be misread because of unexpected Vdelta2 sequences.

Regarding this clone: The antigen is undetermined.

After alphabeta T cell depletion, CD3+ Vdelta1+ Vdelta2- thymocytes were sorted. Sequences come from RNA converted to cDNA by reverse transcription. Pooled V-gene forward primers with one constant-region reverse primer generated the CDR3 amplicons by multiplex PCR. TCRdb reprocessed the multiplex PCR reads using CATT. The repertoire holds roughly 6,700 gamma-chain clones, with approximately 42% as singletons. The V gene end was trimmed by 12 bases and the J gene end by 5 bases; junction bases not matched to a gene: 10. Germline V gene data show CDR1 as EGSTGY and CDR2 as YDSYTSSV. The CDR3 runs 11 residues.

This sequence was found in a boy younger than two who had congenital heart surgery. The chain is built from TRGV4 and TRGJ1 or TRGJ2. The sample consisted of Vdelta1+ gamma-delta thymocytes from the thymus. This sample's subset: FACS-sorted CD3+ TCRalphabeta- TCRVdelta1+ TCRVdelta2- thymocytes. The CDR3 bases are TGTGCCTTCTGGGGGGATTATAAGAAACTCTTT. Protein: CAFWGDYKKLF.